This is a list of T cell receptor beta chains from one sample in a study of blood T cell repertoires in COVID-19. The assay was immunoSEQ multiplex PCR, and TCRdb's table has in-frame clones only and misses some. The table lists 250,000 to 300,000 clones, approximately 91% of them singletons. The sample consisted of peripheral blood. The receptors derive from a woman in her 30s with acute or convalescent COVID-19. Each CDR3 is given with its conserved first and last residue. A D gene is named only where the DNA matches it firmly. Only some rows state a clone size, as once, few, many or a class for expanded clones.

v_gene: TRBV29-1; abundance: NA; j_gene: TRBJ1-5; len: 15; d_gene: NA; CDR3nt: TGCAGCGTTGAAGTACCCGGGGGAGGCAATCAGCCCCAGCATTTT; CDR3aa: CSVEVPGGGNQPQHF
v_gene: TRBV24-1; abundance: NA; j_gene: TRBJ2-7; len: 15; d_gene: TRBD1; CDR3nt: TGTGCCACCAGTGGCGGGACAGGGGTAGGCTACGAGCAGTACTTC; CDR3aa: CATSGGTGVGYEQYF
v_gene: TRBV5-1; abundance: NA; j_gene: TRBJ1-3; len: 15; d_gene: TRBD1; CDR3nt: TGCGCCAGCAGCTCACTGACAGGGGCTGGAAACACCATATATTTT; CDR3aa: CASSSLTGAGNTIYF
v_gene: TRBV7-6; abundance: NA; j_gene: TRBJ2-7; len: 14; d_gene: TRBD2; CDR3nt: TGTGCCAGCAGCTTAGGGACTAGCGGGAGCGAGCAGTACTTC; CDR3aa: CASSLGTSGSEQYF
v_gene: TRBV19; abundance: NA; j_gene: TRBJ2-1; len: 14; d_gene: TRBD2; CDR3nt: TGTGCCAGTAGTATAGCGGGACGGGAGGGCCTCTTGTTCTTC; CDR3aa: CASSIAGREGLLFF
v_gene: TRBV5-1; abundance: NA; j_gene: TRBJ2-7; len: 13; d_gene: NA; CDR3nt: TGCGCCAGCAGCTTGGTAGCGGAGGGGGAGCAGTACTTC; CDR3aa: CASSLVAEGEQYF
v_gene: TRBV12-3/TRBV12-4; abundance: NA; j_gene: TRBJ2-7; len: 12; d_gene: TRBD1; CDR3nt: TGTGCCAGCAGTGAGCTACGGACAGGTCCACGCTTC; CDR3aa: CASSELRTGPRF
v_gene: TRBV19; abundance: NA; j_gene: TRBJ2-1; len: 15; d_gene: TRBD2; CDR3nt: TGTGCCAGTGGGCCAGCGGGAGGGATATACAATGAGCAGTTCTTC; CDR3aa: CASGPAGGIYNEQFF
v_gene: TRBV2; abundance: NA; j_gene: TRBJ1-6; len: 14; d_gene: TRBD1; CDR3nt: TGTGCCAGCAGCACAGGGGTCCTAAATTCACCCCTCCACTTT; CDR3aa: CASSTGVLNSPLHF
v_gene: TRBV19; abundance: NA; j_gene: TRBJ2-1; len: 16; d_gene: NA; CDR3nt: TGTGCCAGTAGGACCGCGGGTAGCGGAGTCTACAATGAGCAGTTCTTC; CDR3aa: CASRTAGSGVYNEQFF
v_gene: TRBV7-9; abundance: NA; j_gene: TRBJ1-1; len: 16; d_gene: TRBD1; CDR3nt: TGTGCCAGCAGCTTGAACAGGGGGATTTCCTTGACTGAAGCTTTCTTT; CDR3aa: CASSLNRGISLTEAFF
v_gene: TRBV5-1; abundance: NA; j_gene: TRBJ2-3; len: 15; d_gene: TRBD1; CDR3nt: TGCGCCAGCAGCTTGAGGGGGCTAGGCACAGATACGCAGTATTTT; CDR3aa: CASSLRGLGTDTQYF
v_gene: TRBV11-2; abundance: NA; j_gene: TRBJ1-1; len: 15; d_gene: TRBD1; CDR3nt: TGTGCCAGCAGCCTAACCGGGACAGGGTATCCTGAAGCTTTCTTT; CDR3aa: CASSLTGTGYPEAFF
v_gene: TRBV7-8; abundance: NA; j_gene: TRBJ2-1; len: 20; d_gene: TRBD2; CDR3nt: TGTGCCAGCAGCCCCAGTATGCTAGCGGGAGGACCGAGCTCCTACAATGAGCAGTTCTTC; CDR3aa: CASSPSMLAGGPSSYNEQFF
v_gene: TRBV9; abundance: NA; j_gene: TRBJ2-5; len: 13; d_gene: NA; CDR3nt: TGTGCCAGCAGCGCCCGGGGCCAAGAGACCCAGTACTTC; CDR3aa: CASSARGQETQYF
v_gene: TRBV2; abundance: once; j_gene: TRBJ1-5; len: 16; d_gene: NA; CDR3nt: TGTGCCAGTTCCGGAGGAGGGCGCCTAAGCAATCAGCCCCAGCATTTT; CDR3aa: CASSGGGRLSNQPQHF
v_gene: TRBV12-2; abundance: NA; j_gene: TRBJ2-7; len: 16; d_gene: NA; CDR3nt: TGTGCAAGTCGCTCAAGACAGGCTGGGGATACCTACGAGCAGTACTTC; CDR3aa: CASRSRQAGDTYEQYF
v_gene: TRBV9; abundance: NA; j_gene: TRBJ1-6; len: 17; d_gene: NA; CDR3nt: TGTGCCAGCAGCCCGTATCGTCAAATTGGAGGGAATTCACCCCTCCACTTT; CDR3aa: CASSPYRQIGGNSPLHF
v_gene: TRBV9; abundance: NA; j_gene: TRBJ2-7; len: 14; d_gene: NA; CDR3nt: TGTGCCAGCAGTGGACAGCGTCCGGCCTACGAGCAGTACTTC; CDR3aa: CASSGQRPAYEQYF
v_gene: TRBV5-5; abundance: NA; j_gene: TRBJ2-1; len: 15; d_gene: TRBD1; CDR3nt: TGTGCCAGCAGCTTGGAACAGGGGTATTACAATGAGCAGTTCTTC; CDR3aa: CASSLEQGYYNEQFF
v_gene: TRBV5-1; abundance: few; j_gene: TRBJ2-2; len: 15; d_gene: NA; CDR3nt: TGCGCCAGCAGCTTGGTAGAGGTGAACACCGGGGAGCTGTTTTTT; CDR3aa: CASSLVEVNTGELFF
v_gene: TRBV19; abundance: NA; j_gene: TRBJ1-2; len: 17; d_gene: TRBD1; CDR3nt: TGTGCCAGTAGTACCTTGGGACAGGGTGGAATTAACTATGGCTACACCTTC; CDR3aa: CASSTLGQGGINYGYTF
v_gene: TRBV11-2; abundance: NA; j_gene: TRBJ2-3; len: 17; d_gene: TRBD1; CDR3nt: TGTGCCAGCTCCACCGGGACAGGGTTCCCGAGCACAGATACGCAGTATTTT; CDR3aa: CASSTGTGFPSTDTQYF
v_gene: TRBV10-3; abundance: NA; j_gene: TRBJ1-1; len: 13; d_gene: NA; CDR3nt: TGTGCCATCAGTGAGTCCGGGGGGACTGAAGCTTTCTTT; CDR3aa: CAISESGGTEAFF
v_gene: TRBV10-3; abundance: NA; j_gene: TRBJ2-1; len: 12; d_gene: NA; CDR3nt: TGTGCCTTCGGTTCGACCTACAATGAGCAGTTCTTC; CDR3aa: CAFGSTYNEQFF
v_gene: TRBV6-5; abundance: NA; j_gene: TRBJ2-1; len: 14; d_gene: TRBD2; CDR3nt: TGTGCCACCGCAACTAGCGGGACCTACAATGAGCAGTTCTTC; CDR3aa: CATATSGTYNEQFF
v_gene: TRBV11-2; abundance: NA; j_gene: TRBJ2-3; len: 11; d_gene: NA; CDR3nt: TGTGCCAGCAGCTTAGGAGTCGAGCAGTATTTT; CDR3aa: CASSLGVEQYF
v_gene: TRBV5-1; abundance: NA; j_gene: TRBJ2-7; len: 16; d_gene: NA; CDR3nt: TGCGCCAGCAGCTTAGACGGGGGAAGTCCGTGGAACGAGCAGTACTTC; CDR3aa: CASSLDGGSPWNEQYF
v_gene: TRBV6-5; abundance: few; j_gene: TRBJ2-7; len: 15; d_gene: NA; CDR3nt: TGTGCCAGCAGTTATGGGCAGGGGTTATACTACGAGCAGTACTTC; CDR3aa: CASSYGQGLYYEQYF
v_gene: TRBV12-3/TRBV12-4; abundance: NA; j_gene: TRBJ2-1; len: 13; d_gene: NA; CDR3nt: TGTGCCAGCAGCGGGACTTCATACAATGAGCAGTTCTTC; CDR3aa: CASSGTSYNEQFF
v_gene: TRBV18; abundance: NA; j_gene: TRBJ2-1; len: 15; d_gene: TRBD1; CDR3nt: TGTGCCAGCTCACCACCGGGACAGGGGAACAATGAGCAGTTCTTC; CDR3aa: CASSPPGQGNNEQFF